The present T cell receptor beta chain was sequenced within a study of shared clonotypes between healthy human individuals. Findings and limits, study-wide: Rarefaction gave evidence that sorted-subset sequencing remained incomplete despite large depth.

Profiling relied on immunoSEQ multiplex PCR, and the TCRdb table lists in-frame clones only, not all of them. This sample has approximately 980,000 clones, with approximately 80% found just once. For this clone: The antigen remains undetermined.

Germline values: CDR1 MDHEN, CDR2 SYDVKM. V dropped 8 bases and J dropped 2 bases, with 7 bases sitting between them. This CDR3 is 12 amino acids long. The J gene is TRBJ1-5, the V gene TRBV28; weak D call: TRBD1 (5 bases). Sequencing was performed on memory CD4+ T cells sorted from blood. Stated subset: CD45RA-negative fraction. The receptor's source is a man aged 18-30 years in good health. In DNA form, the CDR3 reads TGTGCCAGCGGGGCGGGCAATCAGCCCCAGCATTTT. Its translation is CASGAGNQPQHF.